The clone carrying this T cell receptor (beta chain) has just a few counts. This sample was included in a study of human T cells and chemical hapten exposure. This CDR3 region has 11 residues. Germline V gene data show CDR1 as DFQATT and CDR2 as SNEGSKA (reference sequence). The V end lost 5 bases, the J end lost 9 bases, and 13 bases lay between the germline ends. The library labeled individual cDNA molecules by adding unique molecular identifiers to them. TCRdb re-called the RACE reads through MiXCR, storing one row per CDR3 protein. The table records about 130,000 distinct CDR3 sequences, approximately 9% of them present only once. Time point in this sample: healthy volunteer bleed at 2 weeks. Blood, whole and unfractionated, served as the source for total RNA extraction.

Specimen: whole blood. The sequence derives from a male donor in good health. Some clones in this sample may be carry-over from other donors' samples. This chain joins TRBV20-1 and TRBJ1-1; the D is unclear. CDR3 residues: CSAPLEGKAFF. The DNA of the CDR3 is TGCAGTGCTCCACTTGAGGGAAAAGCTTTCTTT.